This TCR beta chain was recorded in a study of shared clonotypes between healthy human individuals. Germline loops: CDR1 MDHEN, CDR2 SYDVKM. V was pared by 1 base and J by 11 bases, with 16 bases of the junction left unmatched. The CDR3 runs 16 residues. The split of CD4+ cells yielded CD45RA+ naive and CD45RA-negative memory subsets. Profiled with immunoSEQ multiplex PCR; TCRdb holds only in-frame clones, not every one. The table records more than 2 million clones, under 97% of them present only once. The chain has TRBV28 and TRBJ2-7; 8 positions match TRBD1. The clonotype originates from a man between 18 and 35 years old in good health. Input material: naive CD4+ T cells sorted from blood. Documented subset: CD45RA+ positively selected. The CDR3: CASSLYLSPDRAREYF. CDR3 DNA: TGTGCCAGCAGTTTATATCTGTCTCCGGACAGGGCAAGAGAGTACTTC.